These 11 T cell receptor beta chains share one sample of origin, sequenced in a study of shared clonotypes between healthy human individuals (dated by TCRdb to 2020 to 2021). The protocol used for the library was the immunoSEQ multiplex PCR assay. The source is immuneACCESS, and TCRdb retained only in-frame sequences with V and J called. Part of the clones is not carried over; for the studies checked, unresolved V genes explain less than half of this, and the remainder is unexplained. The sample yields about 1 million clones; around 76% were counted once. Jointly, the top ten make up 1.2% to 1.5% of the sample. The source material was memory CD4+ T cells sorted from blood. The label giving this sample's cell subset or site can be read as: CD45RA-negative fraction. The source is a young man in good health.

This chain uses TRBV2 with TRBJ2-3; D is unresolved. There are 12 residues in the CDR3. V lost 6 bases to trimming and J lost 4 bases, with 8 bases between them. Looked up from germline, CDR1 is SNHLY and CDR2 is FYNNEI. The CDR3 nucleotides are TGTGCCAGCAGCGTCCGCCCAGATACGCAGTATTTT. It encodes CASSVRPDTQYF.

This clone was seen a few times. The V and J genes are TRBV28 and TRBJ1-5; D is unclear. This CDR3 is built from 17 residues. V was pared by 2 bases and J by 2 bases, with 16 bases between. The germline CDR1 and CDR2 sequences are MDHEN and SYDVKM. The DNA of the CDR3 is TGTGCCAGCAGTTTAGGACCGGCGGAGGTAGGCAATCAGCCCCAGCATTTT. This codes for CASSLGPAEVGNQPQHF.

This chain connects TRBV6-1 to TRBJ1-1; D remains unclear. The V gene's germline CDR1 is MNHNS and CDR2 SASEGT. The CDR3 has 13 residues. V lost 6 bases to trimming and J lost 5 bases, with 13 bases between them. The CDR3 DNA follows: TGTGCCAGCAGACGCCCCGGGATTACTGAAGCTTTCTTT. Protein product: CASRRPGITEAFF.

This chain uses TRBV7-3 with TRBJ1-2; 7 nucleotides align to TRBD1. The germline CDR1 and CDR2 sequences are SGHTA and FQGTGA. Trimming cost V 8 bases and J 7 bases; bases outside gene matches: 13. The CDR3 has 14 amino acids. The CDR3 here is CASGPGQYFLGYTF. DNA for the CDR3: TGTGCCAGCGGGCCGGGACAGTACTTCCTTGGCTACACCTTC.

The rearrangement joins TRBV27 to TRBJ2-6; a possible D gene is TRBD2 (6 bases). This CDR3 comprises 16 residues. The germline V gene encodes CDR1 MNHEY and CDR2 SMNVEV (reference sequence). Trimming removed 6 bases from V and 4 bases from J, with 16 bases in between. CDR3 protein: CASSKGLRSGANVLTF. The CDR3 coding sequence is TGTGCCAGCAGCAAGGGACTTAGATCCGGGGCCAACGTCCTGACTTTC.

V gene TRBV7-9 combines with J gene TRBJ1-2; TRBD1 matches 8 bases. V was pared by 2 bases and J by 7 bases, with 3 bases of the junction left unmatched. Per the germline V gene, CDR1 is SEHNR and CDR2 is FQNEAQ (reference sequence). This CDR3 comprises 13 residues. The CDR3 nucleotides read TGTGCCAGCAGCTTACAGGGGGCACTTGGCTACACCTTC. Amino acid sequence: CASSLQGALGYTF.

V is TRBV10-3 and J is TRBJ2-7; 11 positions agree with TRBD1. Germline assignment: CDR1 ENHRY and CDR2 SYGVKD. The V segment lost 8 bases and the J segment 0 bases; nucleotides outside the gene matches: 3. The CDR3 is 14 amino acids. This CDR3 reads CAIGGQGDSYEQYF. The CDR3, as DNA: TGTGCCATCGGGGGACAGGGGGACTCCTACGAGCAGTACTTC.

Comments on this clone: Other DNA sequences within the sample encode an identical CDR3. The chain combines TRBV10-3 with TRBJ2-3; D is perhaps TRBD1 (7 bases). The germline V gene encodes CDR1 ENHRY and CDR2 SYGVKD. CDR3 size: 14 residues. V shed 6 bases and J shed 0 bases, with 10 bases lying between them. This chain's CDR3 is CAIRAGQSTDTQYF. DNA of the CDR3: TGTGCCATCAGGGCGGGACAGAGCACAGATACGCAGTATTTT.

CDR3 in amino acids: CASSPHDDTQYF. In DNA, the CDR3 is TGTGCCAGCAGCCCCCACGATGATACGCAGTATTTT. The V gene is TRBV9, the J gene TRBJ2-3; no firm D call. The CDR3 length is 12 residues. The V end lost 4 bases, the J end lost 6 bases, and 9 bases lay between the germline ends. In germline, CDR1 is SGDLS, CDR2 YYNGEE. Full variable domain (remainder filled in from reference TRBV9 and TRBJ2-3): DSGVTQTPKHLITATGQRVTLRCSPRSGDLSVYWYQQSLDQGLQFLIQYYNGEERAKGNILERFSAQQFPDLHSELNLSSLELGDSALYFCASSPHDDTQYFGPGTRLTVL.

This clone was observed many times. Other DNA variants within this sample encode the same CDR3. This chain links TRBV9 with TRBJ2-7; D call uncertain. Germline CDR1 is SGDLS and CDR2 is YYNGEE. The CDR3 has 14 residues. The V and J ends lost 2 bases and 2 bases respectively, with 11 bases between them. The CDR3 here is CASSVGLGAYEQYF. Written as DNA, the CDR3 is TGTGCCAGCAGCGTTGGGCTAGGTGCCTACGAGCAGTACTTC. Full variable domain (missing parts from reference TRBV9 and TRBJ2-7): DSGVTQTPKHLITATGQRVTLRCSPRSGDLSVYWYQQSLDQGLQFLIQYYNGEERAKGNILERFSAQQFPDLHSELNLSSLELGDSALYFCASSVGLGAYEQYFGPGTRLTVT.

This clone has at least ten counts. The chain has TRBV20-1 and TRBJ1-4; D is possibly TRBD1 (5 bases). V lost 4 bases to trimming and J lost 8 bases, with 8 bases between them. Germline CDR1 DFQATT, CDR2 SNEGSKA (reference sequence). This CDR3 region has 11 residues. The chain's CDR3 is CSAIQAEKLFF. The CDR3 DNA reads TGCAGTGCTATACAGGCCGAAAAACTGTTTTTT.